This entry lists 18 T cell receptor beta chains sequenced from one sample in a study of shared clonotypes between healthy human individuals. Sequenced by immunoSEQ multiplex PCR; TCRdb stores in-frame clones only, minus some. The profile shows a few hundred thousand clones, under 80% of them singletons. Sequencing used memory CD4+ T cells sorted from blood. Subset meaning: CD45RA-negative fraction. All receptors come from a young man in good health.

The rearrangement joins TRBV12-5 to TRBJ2-2, with unresolved D. Germline assignment: CDR1 LGHNT and CDR2 FRNRAP. The V and J ends lost 4 bases and 6 bases respectively, with 9 bases between them. The CDR3 totals 13 residues. The chain's CDR3 is CASGWAGAGELFF. For the CDR3, the DNA is TGTGCTAGTGGTTGGGCTGGGGCCGGGGAGCTGTTTTTT.

The chain couples TRBV29-1 to TRBJ2-1, with D unresolved. Trimming took 4 bases from V and 6 from J, leaving 10 bases between them. Germline values: CDR1 SQVTM, CDR2 ANQGSEA. The CDR3 loop spans 12 amino acids. The CDR3 DNA reads as TGCAGCGTTGGAAGAATCGGCAATGAGCAGTTCTTC. This codes for CSVGRIGNEQFF.

The CDR3 nucleotides are TGTGCCAGCAGCCAAGGACAGGGTGGATACGAGCAGTACTTC. Its translation is CASSQGQGGYEQYF. J is TRBJ2-7 and V is TRBV7-2, with 8 bases identical to TRBD1. Germline CDR1 reads SGHTA; CDR2 reads FQGNSA. The CDR3 is made up of 14 amino acids. V lost 5 bases to trimming and J lost 4 bases; unmatched junction nucleotides: 7.

The rearrangement links TRBV11-2 to TRBJ2-1, with 11 bases lining up with TRBD2. In germline, CDR1 is SGHAT, CDR2 FQNNGV. J was trimmed by 4 bases and V by 11 bases; bases with no gene match: 13. The CDR3 loop spans 16 amino acids. CDR3 in amino acids: CADDSGRAPKYNEQFF. The CDR3 nucleotides read TGTGCCGACGATAGCGGGAGGGCCCCAAAATACAATGAGCAGTTCTTC. Based on the CDR3 plus reference TRBV11-2 and TRBJ2-1, the full variable domain is EAGVAQSPRYKIIEKRQSVAFWCNPISGHATLYWYQQILGQGPKLLIQFQNNGVVDDSQLPKDRFSAERLKGVDSTLKIQPAKLEDSAVYLCADDSGRAPKYNEQFFGPGTRLTVL.

The chain is built from TRBV11-2 and TRBJ1-5; no reliable D call. V lost 1 base to trimming and J lost 4 bases, with 5 bases between them. CDR3 length equals 13 residues. Germline V CDR1 and CDR2: SGHAT, FQNNGV. The CDR3 sequence is CASSLVRNQPQHF. DNA of the CDR3: TGTGCCAGCAGCTTAGTCAGGAATCAGCCCCAGCATTTT. The variable domain in full, completed from reference TRBV11-2 and TRBJ1-5, reads EAGVAQSPRYKIIEKRQSVAFWCNPISGHATLYWYQQILGQGPKLLIQFQNNGVVDDSQLPKDRFSAERLKGVDSTLKIQPAKLEDSAVYLCASSLVRNQPQHFGDGTRLSIL.

The rearrangement uses TRBV28 and TRBJ1-5; D perhaps matches TRBD1 (6 bases). The ends were cut back, 5 bases at V and 15 bases at J, with 23 bases in the middle. Germline V gene lookup returns CDR1 MDHEN and CDR2 SYDVKM. The CDR3 length is 14 residues. The CDR3 loop reads CASSPPRGSPFWHF. The CDR3 bases are TGTGCCAGCAGTCCACCCAGGGGCAGCCCCTTCTGGCATTTT.

The V and J genes are TRBV28 and TRBJ1-1, with 8 bases lining up with TRBD1. This CDR3 contains 11 residues. Trimming took 6 bases from V and 11 from J; bases not matched to a gene: 5. Per the germline V gene, CDR1 is MDHEN and CDR2 is SYDVKM. CDR3 residues: CASSPQGVAFF. The CDR3 DNA follows: TGTGCCAGCAGCCCACAGGGGGTGGCTTTCTTT.

The chain couples TRBV11-2 to TRBJ1-5; 7 bases agree with TRBD1. Per germline, CDR1 SGHAT and CDR2 FQNNGV. The CDR3 covers 13 residues. V shed 6 bases and J 5 bases; nucleotides not matched to a gene: 4. CDR3 sequence reads: CASSWDRDQPQHF. In DNA form, the CDR3 reads TGTGCCAGCAGTTGGGACAGAGATCAGCCCCAGCATTTT.

This clone occurred many times. The chain joins TRBV4-2 to TRBJ2-2; 10 nucleotides align to TRBD2. Germline V gene lookup returns CDR1 LGHNA and CDR2 YNFKEQ. The junction had 3 bases not matched to a gene; V was cut back by 0 bases and J by 8 bases. CDR3 length equals 15 residues. CDR3 coding DNA: TGTGCCAGCAGCCAAGAGCCACTAGCGGGAGGGGAGCTGTTTTTT. This encodes CASSQEPLAGGELFF.

A note on this clone: One end of the junction does not line up with germline, which may come from a read error. The sample has other DNA sequences that encode this CDR3 too. This rearrangement joins TRBV18 to TRBJ2-5, with unresolved D. The CDR3 has 12 amino acids. Germline lookup yields CDR1 KGHSH and CDR2 LQKENI. The CDR3 bases are TGTGCCAGCTCACCCCGCCAAGAAACCCAGTACTTC. It translates to CASSPRQETQYF.

V and J are TRBV6-6 and TRBJ2-3; 7 nucleotides match TRBD2. Looked up from germline, CDR1 is MNHNY and CDR2 is SVGAGI (reference sequence). J gave up 4 bases and V 7 bases, and 8 bases lay outside the gene matches. CDR3 length equals 14 residues. This CDR3 reads CASKFGGSSDTQYF. CDR3 in DNA: TGTGCCAGCAAGTTCGGCGGGAGCTCAGATACGCAGTATTTT.

The chain joins TRBV5-1 to TRBJ2-3, with D tentatively TRBD2 (6 bases). The CDR3 covers 14 residues. V lost 3 bases and J 2 bases, leaving 10 bases between the germline ends. Germline CDR1 reads SGHRS; CDR2 reads YFSETQ. The CDR3 protein is CASSYRGTTDTQYF. The CDR3 DNA sequence: TGCGCCAGCAGCTACCGCGGGACCACAGATACGCAGTATTTT.

A few counts support this clone. V is TRBV5-1 and J is TRBJ2-1; tentatively, D is TRBD2 (5 bases). Germline loops: CDR1 SGHRS, CDR2 YFSETQ. Trimming removed 4 bases from V and 1 base from J, with 21 bases in between. The CDR3 covers 18 residues. The CDR3 sequence is CASSPQPLEGFSYNEQFF. The DNA of the CDR3 is TGCGCCAGCAGCCCACAGCCACTTGAGGGCTTTTCCTACAATGAGCAGTTCTTC.

This chain joins TRBV2 and TRBJ1-5; tentative D call: TRBD1 (6 bases). This CDR3 spans 14 amino acids. Germline lookup yields CDR1 SNHLY and CDR2 FYNNEI. Trimming shortened V by 4 bases and J by 6 bases, and 13 bases separated the two germline ends. The CDR3 loop reads CASSGDNSGQPQHF. Here the CDR3 DNA reads TGTGCCAGCAGTGGGGACAACAGTGGTCAGCCCCAGCATTTT.

The genes are TRBV14 and TRBJ2-7; D call uncertain. Germline V CDR1 and CDR2: SGHDN, FVKESK. CDR3 length: 11 amino acids. The V end was cut by 5 bases, the J end by 2 bases, with 4 bases between. CDR3 nucleotide sequence: TGTGCCAGCAGCTACACCTACGAGCAGTACTTC. Translating gives CASSYTYEQYF.

This clone was picked up a small number of times. The chain recombines TRBV18 with TRBJ1-5, with D hard to call. The CDR3 is 13 amino acids. Germline V gene sequence: CDR1 KGHSH, CDR2 LQKENI. The germline V and J ends were trimmed by 2 bases and 3 bases, with 5 bases remaining between them. The CDR3 here is CASSPGDNQPQHF. The CDR3 region has the DNA TGTGCCAGCTCACCAGGAGACAATCAGCCCCAGCATTTT.

This clone was counted many times. CDR3 sequence: CASIPLGEQFF. Here the CDR3 DNA reads TGCGCCAGCATCCCCCTGGGTGAGCAGTTCTTC. The V and J genes are TRBV23-1 and TRBJ2-1; the D is unclear. TRBV23-1 is given ORF status, its function remaining uncertain. This CDR3 is 11 amino acids long. Trimming took off 7 bases at V and 9 bases at J, with 10 bases between the two ends.

This clone was found a few times. V gene TRBV5-4 combines with J gene TRBJ2-1, with 7 bases fitting TRBD2. V lost 7 bases and J lost 5; bases outside the gene matches: 9. In germline, CDR1 is SGHNT, CDR2 YYREEE (reference sequence). The CDR3 has 14 residues. CDR3 nucleotide sequence: TGTGCCAGCGCTATCAGCGGGGCTCACAATGAGCAGTTCTTC. Translating gives CASAISGAHNEQFF.